The clone carrying this T cell receptor (beta chain) has more than one count but fewer than ten. Its antigen is unknown. This sample is part of a study of spatial heterogeneity in lung cancer. Study-level results: The study found ubiquitous expanded tumor TCRs in blood more at resection than follow-up.

This CDR3 region has 14 residues. V was trimmed by 4 bases and J by 3 bases, leaving 14 bases between them. CDR1 is SGHRS and CDR2 is YFSETQ in the germline V gene. Sample time point: sample taken at primary tumor resection. Tumor, nontumor lung or frozen PBMC supplied whole RNA that was sequenced unsorted. The donors were approximately 70 patients with non-small cell lung cancer that was early-stage and untreated. TCRdb passed the 5' RACE reads through MiXCR, listing each CDR3 protein once. The sample records some 4,100 distinct CDR3 sequences, 15% to 20% being singletons. The sample consisted of PBMCs, taken at surgery. This TCR came from a male donor with early-stage non-small cell lung cancer. V is TRBV5-1 and J is TRBJ2-7, with no clear D. The CDR3, as DNA: TGCGCCAGCAGCGTGGGCCTGAACCTCTACGAGCAGTACTTC. The encoded protein is CASSVGLNLYEQYF.